This T cell receptor beta chain was identified in a study of blood T cell repertoires in COVID-19. As for the study in general: Some COVID-19 samples were acute and others convalescent; all came from the United States, Italy and Spain. PBMCs, B-cell-depleted T cells, or T cells were the source of the cDNA or gDNA that made up the material.

Original analysis: Researchers report that nucleated cell counts were estimated from reference gene primer amplification. The protocol was immunoSEQ multiplex PCR, while the TCRdb copy is restricted to in-frame clones and leaves out a portion. That table is the source of V, J and clone size, and D and trimming were worked out from the DNA. The sample has about 300,000 clones, around 88% seen once. CDR1 and CDR2 from the germline V gene are MNHEY and SMNVEV (reference sequence). V shed 5 bases and J shed 4 bases, with 8 bases lying between them. This CDR3 spans 12 amino acids. What was sequenced was peripheral blood. The chain is built from TRBV27 and TRBJ1-1; D not resolved. This receptor was obtained from a woman between 45 and 60 years old with acute or convalescent COVID-19. The CDR3 coding sequence is TGTGCCAGCAGTAGAGCCGGCACTGAAGCTTTCTTT. Its protein product is CASSRAGTEAFF.